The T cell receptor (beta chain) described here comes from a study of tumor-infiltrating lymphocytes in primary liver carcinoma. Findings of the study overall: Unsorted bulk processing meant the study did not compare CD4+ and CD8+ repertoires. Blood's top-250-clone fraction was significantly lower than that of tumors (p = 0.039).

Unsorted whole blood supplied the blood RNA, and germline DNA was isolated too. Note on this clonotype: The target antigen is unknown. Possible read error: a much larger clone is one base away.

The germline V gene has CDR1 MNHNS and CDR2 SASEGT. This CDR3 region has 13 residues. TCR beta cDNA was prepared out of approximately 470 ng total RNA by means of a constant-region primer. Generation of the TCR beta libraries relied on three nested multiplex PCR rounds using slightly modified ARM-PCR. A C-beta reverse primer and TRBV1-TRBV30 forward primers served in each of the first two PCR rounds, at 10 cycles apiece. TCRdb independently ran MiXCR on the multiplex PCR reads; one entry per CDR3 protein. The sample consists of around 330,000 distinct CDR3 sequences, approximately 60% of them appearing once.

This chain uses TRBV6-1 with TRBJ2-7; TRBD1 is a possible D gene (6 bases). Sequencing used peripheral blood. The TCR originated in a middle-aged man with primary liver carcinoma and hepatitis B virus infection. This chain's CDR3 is CASSTGRSYEQHF. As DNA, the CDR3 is TGTGCCAGCAGTACAGGGCGCTCCTACGAGCAGCACTTC.